Below are 20 T cell receptor beta chains sequenced from a single sample in a study of shared clonotypes between healthy human individuals. Naive-designated CD8 cells lacked CD45RO, were positively enriched for CCR7, and omitted terminally differentiated effector memory CD45RA+ cells. Clones were sequenced by immunoSEQ multiplex PCR, and TCRdb holds only the in-frame ones, with some missing. The sample consists of roughly 2,000,000 clones, roughly 95% of them appearing once. The material sequenced was naive CD8+ T cells sorted from blood. The receptors derive from a man younger than 30 in good health.

The chain joins TRBV7-9 to TRBJ2-7; D remains ambiguous. The length of the CDR3 is 16 residues. Germline lookup yields CDR1 SEHNR and CDR2 FQNEAQ (reference sequence). V lost 5 bases to trimming and J lost 4 bases, with 21 bases between them. The CDR3 spells CASSPQMARMGYEQYF. CDR3 in DNA: TGTGCCAGCAGCCCCCAAATGGCGAGGATGGGGTACGAGCAGTACTTC.

This chain connects TRBV19 to TRBJ2-7; TRBD1 agrees at 7 bases. This CDR3 has 13 residues. J lost 7 bases, V lost 3 bases, and 6 bases had no gene match. Germline loops: CDR1 LNHDA, CDR2 SQIVND (reference sequence). CDR3 bases: TGTGCCAGTAGTATGTCGGCAGGGGGAGAGCAGTACTTC. Protein: CASSMSAGGEQYF.

V is TRBV7-2 and J is TRBJ2-3, with D possibly being TRBD2 (5 bases). With 3 bases removed from V and 3 bases from J, the gap between germline ends came to 13 bases. The CDR3 loop spans 15 amino acids. The germline CDR1 and CDR2 sequences are SGHTA and FQGNSA. Here the CDR3 DNA reads TGTGCCAGCAGCTTGAGTGGACTGATGACAGATACGCAGTATTTT. Translated: CASSLSGLMTDTQYF.

This chain uses TRBV2 with TRBJ2-7; 10 bases match TRBD2. The germline V gene encodes CDR1 SNHLY and CDR2 FYNNEI. This CDR3 region has 15 residues. V shed 6 bases, J shed 0 bases, and the junction held 5 bases outside the gene matches. The CDR3 region has the DNA TGTGCCAGCAGGCCGGCTAGCGGGGGCTCCTACGAGCAGTACTTC. The encoded protein is CASRPASGGSYEQYF.

The chain joins TRBV5-6 to TRBJ2-2; D call uncertain. V was pared by 0 bases and J by 0 bases, with 9 bases between. The CDR3 is made up of 16 amino acids. Germline values: CDR1 SGHDT, CDR2 YYEEEE. The DNA of the CDR3 is TGTGCCAGCAGCTTGGCGCGGTACGCGAACACCGGGGAGCTGTTTTTT. This gives the protein CASSLARYANTGELFF.

The chain links TRBV7-9 to TRBJ1-2; D is undetermined. This CDR3 has 16 amino acids. The V gene's germline CDR1 is SEHNR and CDR2 FQNEAQ (reference sequence). The V end was cut by 1 base, the J end by 14 bases, with 26 bases between. The CDR3 sequence: CASSLGFGPLNFYGTF. The DNA of the CDR3 is TGTGCCAGCAGCTTAGGGTTCGGTCCCCTCAATTTCTATGGTACCTTC.

This clone was found once. The CDR3 DNA follows: TGTGCCAGCAGCTTAGGTCTAGGGACAGGGGGCTACGAGCAGTACTTC. Translating it yields CASSLGLGTGGYEQYF. The rearrangement uses TRBV7-9 and TRBJ2-7; TRBD1 agrees at 11 bases. CDR1 and CDR2 from the germline V gene are SEHNR and FQNEAQ (reference sequence). The CDR3 loop spans 16 amino acids. Unmatched junction bases numbered 5, after V lost 1 base and J lost 3 bases. Looking up the rest from reference TRBV7-9 and TRBJ2-7 gives the full variable domain: DTGVSQNPRHKITKRGQNVTFRCDPISEHNRLYWYRQTLGQGPEFLTYFQNEAQLEKSRLLSDRFSAERPKGSFSTLEIQRTEQGDSAMYLCASSLGLGTGGYEQYFGPGTRLTVT.

The CDR3 DNA sequence: TGTGCCAGCAGTGACCCCAGGGGGGGCGGTCAGCCCCAGCATTTT. Translation gives CASSDPRGGGQPQHF. This chain joins TRBV6-1 and TRBJ1-5; 7 bases fit TRBD1. With 3 bases clipped from V and 6 bases from J, the junction kept 8 bases outside the gene matches. CDR1 is MNHNS, CDR2 SASEGT, per germline. The CDR3 consists of 15 residues.

V usage is TRBV27 and J usage is TRBJ2-3; tentatively, D is TRBD2 (6 bases). This CDR3 has 16 amino acids. V was pared by 3 bases and J by 2 bases, with 15 bases between. CDR1 MNHEY and CDR2 SMNVEV come from the germline V gene (reference sequence). The CDR3 nucleotides are TGTGCCAGCAGTTTGGGGGGACCATTTAACACAGATACGCAGTATTTT. Translated, it gives CASSLGGPFNTDTQYF.

This clone showed up just once. This chain joins TRBV9 and TRBJ2-3; 10 bases line up with TRBD2. Looked up from germline, CDR1 is SGDLS and CDR2 is YYNGEE. The ends lost 6 bases at V and 3 bases at J; junction bases unmatched: 4. This CDR3 has 14 residues. CDR3 in DNA: TGTGCCAGCACCCGAGCGGGAGGGACAGATACGCAGTATTTT. It yields the protein CASTRAGGTDTQYF.

This chain connects TRBV5-1 to TRBJ1-3, with 8 bases lining up with TRBD1. CDR3 length: 17 residues. CDR1 and CDR2 from the germline V gene are SGHRS and YFSETQ. V dropped 2 bases and J dropped 0; count of bases not matched to a gene: 7. This chain's CDR3 is CASSFGQGEGSGNTIYF. The CDR3 DNA reads TGCGCCAGCAGCTTCGGACAGGGAGAAGGCTCTGGAAACACCATATATTTT. Full variable domain (remainder filled in from reference TRBV5-1 and TRBJ1-3): KAGVTQTPRYLIKTRGQQVTLSCSPISGHRSVSWYQQTPGQGLQFLFEYFSETQRNKGNFPGRFSGRQFSNSRSEMNVSTLELGDSALYLCASSFGQGEGSGNTIYFGEGSWLTVV.

The chain links TRBV29-1 to TRBJ2-7; no clear D. Between the trimmed V and J ends, which lost 4 bases and 0 bases, there was a span of 13 bases. This CDR3 has 14 residues. The V gene's germline CDR1 is SQVTM and CDR2 ANQGSEA. CDR3 nucleotides: TGCAGCGTTGTTCCCCCGGAAAGCTCCTACGAGCAGTACTTC. It yields the protein CSVVPPESSYEQYF.

The gene calls are TRBV4-3 and TRBJ1-4, with a tentative D call TRBD1 (5 bases). CDR1 is LGHNA and CDR2 is YSLEER in the germline V gene. The CDR3 extends over 19 amino acids. V shed 0 bases and J shed 8 bases, with 25 bases lying between them. DNA of the CDR3: TGCGCCAGCAGCCAAGAGGGCATCACAGGAGAGGCGTCCTCGGAAAAACTGTTTTTT. Translation: CASSQEGITGEASSEKLFF.

CDR3 sequence: CASSWRTGKTGELFF. CDR3 coding DNA: TGTGCCAGCAGCTGGAGGACAGGGAAAACCGGGGAGCTGTTTTTT. The gene calls are TRBV11-3 and TRBJ2-2, with 8 bases identical to TRBD1. The CDR3 length is 15 residues. Unmatched junction bases numbered 6, after V lost 4 bases and J lost 5 bases. CDR1 is SGHNT and CDR2 is YENEEA in the germline V gene.

This chain joins TRBV28 and TRBJ2-5; D gene unclear. The better agreement between TRBJ2-7 and the DNA end casts doubt on the J call. CDR3 length equals 14 residues. Germline V lookup: CDR1 MDHEN, CDR2 SYDVKM. The CDR3 DNA follows: TGTGCCAGCAGCCTACTCTGGGCCTCCTACGAGCAGTACTTC. Protein product: CASSLLWASYEQYF.

The chain employs TRBV27 and TRBJ2-2, with D possibly being TRBD1 (6 bases). Germline V gene sequence: CDR1 MNHEY, CDR2 SMNVEV (reference sequence). This CDR3 is 15 amino acids long. Trimming shortened V by 5 bases and J by 3 bases, and 13 bases separated the two germline ends. Written as DNA, the CDR3 is TGTGCCAGCAGTGGTTGGGGGCACGACACCGGGGAGCTGTTTTTT. Encoded protein: CASSGWGHDTGELFF.

The chain employs TRBV5-4 and TRBJ2-2; 10 nucleotides match TRBD2. Germline V gene lookup returns CDR1 SGHNT and CDR2 YYREEE (reference sequence). This CDR3 comprises 16 residues. V trimming: 2 bases; J trimming: 4 bases; junction bases outside the gene matches: 5. The CDR3: CASSLVAGGPTGELFF. Written as DNA, the CDR3 is TGTGCCAGCAGCTTAGTAGCGGGAGGTCCCACCGGGGAGCTGTTTTTT.

This clone has just a few counts. The DNA for the CDR3 is TGCGCCAGCAGCCATAGTCGGCTAGCGGGAAGTTACAATGAGCAGTTCTTC. Translating it yields CASSHSRLAGSYNEQFF. This chain connects TRBV4-3 to TRBJ2-1; 9 bases fit TRBD2. The CDR3 contains 17 residues. Germline lookup yields CDR1 LGHNA and CDR2 YSLEER. Trimming took 3 bases from V and 4 from J; bases not matched to a gene: 10.

CDR3 loop: CASSLRETQYF. CDR3 DNA: TGCGCCAGCAGCCTGAGGGAGACCCAGTACTTC. The rearrangement joins TRBV5-1 to TRBJ2-5; no definite D call. The V gene's germline CDR1 is SGHRS and CDR2 YFSETQ. CDR3 length: 11 residues. The ends were cut back, 4 bases at V and 5 bases at J, with 6 bases in the middle.

The genes are TRBV7-2 and TRBJ2-7; TRBD1 aligns across 8 bases. With 6 bases clipped from V and 5 bases from J, the junction kept 9 bases outside the gene matches. Germline CDR1 reads SGHTA; CDR2 reads FQGNSA. This CDR3 contains 14 residues. The CDR3 nucleotides are TGTGCCAGCAGTCCCGGACAGGGTCAGCACGAGCAGTACTTC. Translating it yields CASSPGQGQHEQYF.